This T cell receptor (beta chain) was documented in a study of response to subunit inactivated influenza vaccine. Study-wide results and limits: Researchers suggested that each seasonal influenza vaccination recruits few new T cells.

The CDR3 loop spans 15 amino acids. Germline V gives CDR1 MNHNS, CDR2 SASEGT. The V and J ends lost 6 bases and 5 bases, in that order; junction bases with no gene match: 9. One entry per CDR3 protein, called by TCRdb with MiXCR from the RT-PCR reads. The table lists hundreds of thousands of distinct CDR3 sequences, 20% to 25% of them singletons. This clonotype came up a few times. Its antigen is undetermined. The rearrangement links TRBV6-1 to TRBJ2-5; 10 nucleotides align to TRBD2. Material: PBMCs from blood, obtained 21 months after vaccination. This clonotype originated in a man aged 50 to 69 who received an inactivated influenza vaccine. CDR3 amino acids: CASSGLADPFETQYF. The CDR3 DNA reads as TGTGCCAGCAGCGGACTAGCGGACCCGTTCGAGACCCAGTACTTC.